These T cell receptor beta chains were read from a single sample in a study of graft-versus-host responses after intestinal transplantation. Assay: immunoSEQ multiplex PCR; the TCRdb copy retains only in-frame clones and omits some. Here the sample spans 75,000 to 100,000 clones, 80% to 95% being singletons. No antigens are known for them. The sequences come from unstimulated CD4+ T cells sorted from spleen or lymph node cells, collected before intestinal transplant. All receptors come from a human donor who received an intestinal transplant. Both conserved end residues are part of each CDR3.

j_gene: TRBJ1-4
v_gene: TRBV16
CDR3aa: CASSQSPGVGEKLFF

j_gene: TRBJ1-3
v_gene: TRBV7-2
CDR3aa: CASIRGYGNTIYF

j_gene: TRBJ1-2
v_gene: TRBV5-6
CDR3aa: CASSLASGQGLYGYTF

j_gene: TRBJ2-2
v_gene: TRBV28
CDR3aa: CASSELLGRTGELFF

j_gene: TRBJ2-2
v_gene: TRBV6-5
CDR3aa: CASRRRDTGELFF

j_gene: TRBJ2-1
v_gene: TRBV6-6
CDR3aa: CASRPRTSGTHNEQFF

j_gene: TRBJ2-2
v_gene: TRBV7-9
CDR3aa: CASSLGENGELFF

j_gene: TRBJ2-7
v_gene: TRBV19
CDR3aa: CASSNVGRDEQYF

j_gene: TRBJ1-1
v_gene: TRBV6-5
CDR3aa: CASNKQANTEAFF

j_gene: .
v_gene: TRBV30
CDR3aa: CAWTPQVPYEQYF

j_gene: TRBJ1-2
v_gene: TRBV19
CDR3aa: CASSIPGRGDGYTF

j_gene: TRBJ1-6
v_gene: TRBV5-1
CDR3aa: CASSFGQTNSPLHF

j_gene: TRBJ2-3
v_gene: TRBV7-3
CDR3aa: CASSFGVEDTQYF

j_gene: TRBJ2-7
v_gene: TRBV19
CDR3aa: CASSILAGGTYEQYF

j_gene: TRBJ1-3
v_gene: TRBV5-1
CDR3aa: CASSMGTEGNTIYF

j_gene: TRBJ2-5
v_gene: TRBV7-9
CDR3aa: CASSLPNQETQYF

j_gene: TRBJ1-1
v_gene: TRBV28
CDR3aa: CASSRTNTEAFF